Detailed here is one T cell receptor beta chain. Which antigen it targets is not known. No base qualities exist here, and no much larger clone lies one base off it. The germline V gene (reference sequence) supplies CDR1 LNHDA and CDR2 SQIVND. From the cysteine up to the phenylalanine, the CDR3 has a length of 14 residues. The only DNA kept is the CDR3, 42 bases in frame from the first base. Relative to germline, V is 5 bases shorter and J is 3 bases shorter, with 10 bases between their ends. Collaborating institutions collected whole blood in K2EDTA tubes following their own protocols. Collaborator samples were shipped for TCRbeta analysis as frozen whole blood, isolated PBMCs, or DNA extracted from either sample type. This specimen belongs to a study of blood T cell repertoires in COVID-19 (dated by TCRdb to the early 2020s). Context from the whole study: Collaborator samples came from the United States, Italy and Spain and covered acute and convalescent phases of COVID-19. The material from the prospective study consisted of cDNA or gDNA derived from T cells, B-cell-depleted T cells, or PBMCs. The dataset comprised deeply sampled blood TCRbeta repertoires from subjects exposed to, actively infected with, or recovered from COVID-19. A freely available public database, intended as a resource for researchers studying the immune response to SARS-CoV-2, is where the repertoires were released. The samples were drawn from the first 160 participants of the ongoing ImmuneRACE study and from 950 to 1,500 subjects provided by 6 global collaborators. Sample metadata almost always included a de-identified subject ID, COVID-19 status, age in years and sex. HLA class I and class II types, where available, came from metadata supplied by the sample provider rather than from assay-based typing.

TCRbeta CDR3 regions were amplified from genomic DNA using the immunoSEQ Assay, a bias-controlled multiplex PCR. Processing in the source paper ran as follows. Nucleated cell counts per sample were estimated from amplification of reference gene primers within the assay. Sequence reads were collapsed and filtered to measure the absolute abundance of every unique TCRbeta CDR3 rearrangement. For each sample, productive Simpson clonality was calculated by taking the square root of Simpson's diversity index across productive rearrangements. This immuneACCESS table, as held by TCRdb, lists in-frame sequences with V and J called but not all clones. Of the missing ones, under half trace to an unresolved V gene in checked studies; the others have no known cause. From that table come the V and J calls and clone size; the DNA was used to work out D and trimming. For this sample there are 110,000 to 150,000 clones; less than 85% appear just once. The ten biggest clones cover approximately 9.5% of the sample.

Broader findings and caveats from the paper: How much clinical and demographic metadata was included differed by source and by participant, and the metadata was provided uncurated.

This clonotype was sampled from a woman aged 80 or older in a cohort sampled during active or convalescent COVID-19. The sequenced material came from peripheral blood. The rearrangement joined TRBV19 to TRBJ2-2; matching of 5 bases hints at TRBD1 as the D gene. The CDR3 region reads CASSYRRYTGELFF. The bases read TGTGCCAGTAGTTACAGGAGATACACCGGGGAGCTGTTTTTT. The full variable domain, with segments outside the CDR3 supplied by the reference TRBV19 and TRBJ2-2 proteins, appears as DGGITQSPKYLFRKEGQNVTLSCEQNLNHDAMYWYRQDPGQGLRLIYYSQIVNDFQKGDIAEGYSVSREKKESFPLTVTSAQKNPTAFYLCASSYRRYTGELFFGEGSRLTVL.